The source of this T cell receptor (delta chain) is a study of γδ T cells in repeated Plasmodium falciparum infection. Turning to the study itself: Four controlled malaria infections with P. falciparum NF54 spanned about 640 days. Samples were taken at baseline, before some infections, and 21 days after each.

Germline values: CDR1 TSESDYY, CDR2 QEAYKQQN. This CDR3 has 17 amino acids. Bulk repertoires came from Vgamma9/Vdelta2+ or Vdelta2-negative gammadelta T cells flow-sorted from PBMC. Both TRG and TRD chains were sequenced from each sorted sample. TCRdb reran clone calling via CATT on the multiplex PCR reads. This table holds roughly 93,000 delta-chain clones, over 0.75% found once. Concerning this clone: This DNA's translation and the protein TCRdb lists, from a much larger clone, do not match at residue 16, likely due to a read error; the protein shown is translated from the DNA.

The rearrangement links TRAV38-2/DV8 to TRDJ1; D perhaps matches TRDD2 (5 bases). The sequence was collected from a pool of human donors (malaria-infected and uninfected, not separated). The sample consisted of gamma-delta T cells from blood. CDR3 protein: CAYSDRTLHSNTDKLTF. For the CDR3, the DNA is TGTGCTTATAGCGACCGAACCCTTCACTCTAACACCGATAAACTCACCTTT.